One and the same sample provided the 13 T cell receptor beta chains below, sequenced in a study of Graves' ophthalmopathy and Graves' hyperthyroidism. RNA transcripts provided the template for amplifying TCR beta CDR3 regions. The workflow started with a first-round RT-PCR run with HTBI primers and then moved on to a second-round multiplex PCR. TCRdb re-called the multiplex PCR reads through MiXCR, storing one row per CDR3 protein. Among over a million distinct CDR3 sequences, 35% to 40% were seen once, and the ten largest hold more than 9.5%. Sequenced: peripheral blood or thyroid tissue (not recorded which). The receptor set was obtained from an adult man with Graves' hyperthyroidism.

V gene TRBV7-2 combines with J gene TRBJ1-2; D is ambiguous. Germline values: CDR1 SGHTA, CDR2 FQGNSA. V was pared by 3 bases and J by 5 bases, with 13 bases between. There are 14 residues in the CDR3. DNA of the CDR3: TGTGCCAGCAGCTTGGGGAGGTCAGATTATGGCTACACCTTC. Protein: CASSLGRSDYGYTF.

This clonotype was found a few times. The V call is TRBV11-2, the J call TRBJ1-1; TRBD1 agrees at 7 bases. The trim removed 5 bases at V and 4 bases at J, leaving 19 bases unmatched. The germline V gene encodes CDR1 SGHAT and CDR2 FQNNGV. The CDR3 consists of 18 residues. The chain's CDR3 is CASSGRVGTGVRSTEAFF. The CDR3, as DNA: TGTGCCAGCAGCGGGAGGGTCGGAACAGGGGTTCGGAGCACTGAAGCTTTCTTT.

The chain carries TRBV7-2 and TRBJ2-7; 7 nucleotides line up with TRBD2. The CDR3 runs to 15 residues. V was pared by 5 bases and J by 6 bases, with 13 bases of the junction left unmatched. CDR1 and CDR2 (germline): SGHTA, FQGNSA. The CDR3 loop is CASSQEAGTTVEQYF. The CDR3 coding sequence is TGTGCCAGCAGCCAAGAGGCCGGGACTACGGTCGAGCAGTACTTC.

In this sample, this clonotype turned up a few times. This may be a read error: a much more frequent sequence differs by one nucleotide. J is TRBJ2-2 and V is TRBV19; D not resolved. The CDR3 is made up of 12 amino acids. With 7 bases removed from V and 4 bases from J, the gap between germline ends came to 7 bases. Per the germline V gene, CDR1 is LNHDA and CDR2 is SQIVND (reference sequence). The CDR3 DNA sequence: TGTGCCAGTATCCCCAGCACCGGGGAGCTGTTTTTT. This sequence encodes CASIPSTGELFF.

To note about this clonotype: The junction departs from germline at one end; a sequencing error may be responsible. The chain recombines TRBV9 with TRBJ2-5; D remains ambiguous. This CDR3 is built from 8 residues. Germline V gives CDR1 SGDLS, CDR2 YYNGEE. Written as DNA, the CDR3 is TGTGCCAGCAGCTTAGAATCCTTC. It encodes CASSLESF.

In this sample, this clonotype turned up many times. CDR3 sequence (DNA): TGCAGCGTTGCAGCGGGTTTGGAGACCCAGTACTTC. Translated, it gives CSVAAGLETQYF. The gene calls are TRBV29-1 and TRBJ2-5; D may be TRBD2 (6 bases). CDR3 length: 12 residues. V lost 4 bases and J 5 bases, leaving 11 bases between the germline ends. Per germline, CDR1 SQVTM and CDR2 ANQGSEA.

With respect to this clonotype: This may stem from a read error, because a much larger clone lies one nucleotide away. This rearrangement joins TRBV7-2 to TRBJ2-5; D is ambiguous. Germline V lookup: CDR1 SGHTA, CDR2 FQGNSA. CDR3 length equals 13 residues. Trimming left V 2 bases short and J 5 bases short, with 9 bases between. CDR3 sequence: CASSLTPVETQYF. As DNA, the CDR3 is TGTGCCAGCAGCTTAACTCCGGTGGAGACCCAGTACTTC. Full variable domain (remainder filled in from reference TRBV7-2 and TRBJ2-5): GAGVSQSPSNKVTEKGKDVELRCDPISGHTALYWYRQSLGQGLEFLIYFQGNSAPDKSGLPSDRFSAERTGGSVSTLTIQRTQQEDSAVYLCASSLTPVETQYFGPGTRLLVL.

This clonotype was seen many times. The CDR3 region has the DNA TGCAGTGCCAGGCCTAGAACCCACTACGAGCAGTACTTC. Translating gives CSARPRTHYEQYF. The genes are TRBV20-1 and TRBJ2-7, with D hard to call. The CDR3 has 13 amino acids. Trimming pared 6 bases from V and 3 bases from J, leaving 15 bases between. Germline CDR1 DFQATT, CDR2 SNEGSKA (reference sequence).

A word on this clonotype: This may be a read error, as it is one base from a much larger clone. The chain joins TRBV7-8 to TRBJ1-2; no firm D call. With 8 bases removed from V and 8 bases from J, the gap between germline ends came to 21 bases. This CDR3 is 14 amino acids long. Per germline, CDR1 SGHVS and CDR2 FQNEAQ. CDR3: CASGSQPGGGGYTF. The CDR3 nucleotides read TGTGCCAGCGGCTCCCAACCGGGAGGTGGGGGCTACACCTTC.

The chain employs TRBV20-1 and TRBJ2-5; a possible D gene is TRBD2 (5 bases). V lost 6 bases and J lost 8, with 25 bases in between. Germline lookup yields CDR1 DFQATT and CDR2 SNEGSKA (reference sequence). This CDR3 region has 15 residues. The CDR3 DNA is TGCAGTGCCAGCAGTTCTGGACTCAAGCCGGGAACCCAGTACTTC. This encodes CSASSSGLKPGTQYF.

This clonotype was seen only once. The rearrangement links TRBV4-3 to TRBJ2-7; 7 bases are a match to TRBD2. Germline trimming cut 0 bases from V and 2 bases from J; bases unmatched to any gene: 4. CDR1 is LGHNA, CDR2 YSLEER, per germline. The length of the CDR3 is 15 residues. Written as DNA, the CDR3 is TGCGCCAGCAGCCAAGACCCTAGCGGCCCCTACGAGCAGTACTTC. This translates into CASSQDPSGPYEQYF.

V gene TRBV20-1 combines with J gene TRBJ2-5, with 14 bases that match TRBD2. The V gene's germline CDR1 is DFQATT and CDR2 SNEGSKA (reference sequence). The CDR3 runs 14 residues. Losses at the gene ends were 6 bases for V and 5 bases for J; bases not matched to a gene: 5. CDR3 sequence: CSAIGLAGGETQYF. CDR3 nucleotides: TGCAGTGCCATTGGACTAGCGGGGGGCGAGACCCAGTACTTC.

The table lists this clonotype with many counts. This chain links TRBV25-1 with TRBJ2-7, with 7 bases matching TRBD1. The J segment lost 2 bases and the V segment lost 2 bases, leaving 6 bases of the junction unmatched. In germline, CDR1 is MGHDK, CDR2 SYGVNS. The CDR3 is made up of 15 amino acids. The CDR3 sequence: CASSEDRDKAYEQYF. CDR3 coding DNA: TGTGCCAGCAGTGAAGACAGGGATAAGGCCTACGAGCAGTACTTC.